This TCR beta chain was recovered during a study of blood T cell repertoires in COVID-19. Study at large: Samples representing acute and convalescent COVID-19 were sourced from the United States, Italy and Spain.

Between the trimmed V and J ends, which lost 0 bases and 7 bases, there was a span of 10 bases. The CDR3 consists of 15 residues. CDR1 and CDR2 from the germline V gene are MNHEY and SVGAGI. In the original analysis: Scientists estimated how many nucleated cells there were by amplifying reference gene primers. Method: immunoSEQ multiplex PCR; TCRdb's copy keeps in-frame clones and lacks some. Clonal size and the V and J genes are those of that table, whereas D and trimming came from the DNA. The table lists 250,000 to 400,000 clones, approximately 88% of them singletons. The specimen was peripheral blood. The clonotype comes from a woman between 25 and 40 years old with COVID-19, enrolled during active disease. This rearrangement joins TRBV6-5 to TRBJ1-6; D is possibly TRBD1 (5 bases). The CDR3 nucleotides are TGTGCCAGCAGTTACTCCCAGGGCAGGAATTCACCCCTCCACTTT. It is translated as CASSYSQGRNSPLHF.